The entry that follows covers one TCR beta chain sequence. This sample is part of a study of blood T cell repertoires in COVID-19. As for the study in general: Material from acute and convalescent COVID-19 was sourced from the United States, Italy and Spain. The analysed material was cDNA or gDNA that came from T cells, B-cell-depleted T cells, or PBMCs.

Germline loops: CDR1 LGHNA, CDR2 YNFKEQ. This CDR3 contains 15 residues. Deletions cut 0 bases from V and 11 bases from J, with 17 bases between. Methods used by the authors: Reference gene primer amplification gave nucleated cell count estimates. Clones were read by immunoSEQ multiplex PCR, and TCRdb kept only the in-frame ones, dropping some. That table supplies the V and J calls and clone size; D and trimming were determined from the DNA. The sample has 65,000 to 90,000 clones; approximately 90% are singletons. V usage is TRBV4-2 and J usage is TRBJ1-5; D gene unclear. The sequence derives from a woman aged 45-65 years with active or convalescent COVID-19. The sequenced material came from peripheral blood. DNA for the CDR3: TGTGCCAGCAGCCAAGATTGGCAGCCGAACCAGGCCCAGCATTTT. This gives the protein CASSQDWQPNQAQHF.